The entry below describes one T cell receptor (beta chain). Some clones are missing from TCRdb's copy, which holds only in-frame ones; the method was immunoSEQ multiplex PCR. The data hold some 30,000 clones, with roughly 92% observed a single time. This record belongs to a study of T cells in localized non-small cell lung cancer. The CDR3 is 11 residues long. V was trimmed by 2 bases and J by 8 bases, leaving 6 bases between them. CDR1 is SGHVS, CDR2 FNYEAQ, per germline. This sequence originates from a woman aged 35-70 years with stage I lung adenocarcinoma. V is TRBV7-6 and J is TRBJ2-5; D not certain. Sample: peripheral blood, taken before any cancer treatment. For the CDR3, the DNA is TGTGCCAGCAGCTTAATGGATACCCAGTACTTC. Protein sequence: CASSLMDTQYF.